A selection of T cell receptor beta chains follows, all from one sample in a study of cytomegalovirus exposure and HLA in healthy donors. Produced via immunoSEQ multiplex PCR; TCRdb's table is partial and in-frame only. The sample carries fewer than 200,000 clones, less than 90% recorded once. Source material: PBMCs. Receptors originate from a woman aged 45-60 years in good health and CMV-seropositive. Both conserved end residues are part of each CDR3. The order of the fields is D gene, clone size, J gene, V gene, CDR3 protein, CDR3 DNA. The D gene is left open where the match is weak. Expanded clones get a size class; other rows say once, few or many, or leave the size out.

D gene: -
clone size: -
J gene: TRBJ1-5
V gene: TRBV6-5
CDR3 protein: CASSPRQYNQPQHF
CDR3 DNA: TGTGCCAGCAGCCCCCGACAGTACAATCAGCCCCAGCATTTT

D gene: TRBD1
clone size: once
J gene: TRBJ2-7
V gene: TRBV11-2
CDR3 protein: CASSPPGQIYEQYF
CDR3 DNA: TGTGCCAGCAGCCCTCCGGGACAGATCTACGAGCAGTACTTC

D gene: -
clone size: -
J gene: TRBJ2-2
V gene: TRBV6-1
CDR3 protein: CASSEERILTGELFF
CDR3 DNA: TGTGCCAGCAGTGAAGAGCGGATCCTCACCGGGGAGCTGTTTTTT

D gene: TRBD1
clone size: -
J gene: TRBJ1-2
V gene: TRBV7-9
CDR3 protein: CASSFDSGGGYTF
CDR3 DNA: TGTGCCAGCAGCTTTGATTCAGGGGGCGGCTACACCTTC

D gene: TRBD2
clone size: few
J gene: TRBJ2-7
V gene: TRBV28
CDR3 protein: CASSVGGGSLYEQYF
CDR3 DNA: TGTGCCAGCAGCGTGGGGGGGGGTTCCCTCTACGAGCAGTACTTC

D gene: -
clone size: -
J gene: TRBJ2-7
V gene: TRBV21-1
CDR3 protein: CASSKGHGTRLTYEQYF
CDR3 DNA: TGTGCCAGCAGCAAAGGTCACGGGACAAGGCTAACCTACGAGCAGTACTTC

D gene: -
clone size: once
J gene: TRBJ1-2
V gene: TRBV7-2
CDR3 protein: CASSSDLYGYTF
CDR3 DNA: TGTGCCAGCAGTTCTGACTTATATGGCTACACCTTC

D gene: -
clone size: -
J gene: TRBJ2-3
V gene: TRBV4-2
CDR3 protein: CASSPRLANTDTQYF
CDR3 DNA: TGTGCCAGCAGCCCGAGACTTGCAAACACAGATACGCAGTATTTT

D gene: -
clone size: once
J gene: TRBJ2-3
V gene: TRBV10-3
CDR3 protein: CAISVSGDTDTQYF
CDR3 DNA: TGTGCCATCAGTGTCAGCGGTGACACAGATACGCAGTATTTT

D gene: TRBD2
clone size: few
J gene: TRBJ2-3
V gene: TRBV30
CDR3 protein: CASITPGLLSGTDTQYF
CDR3 DNA: TGTGCCTCCATAACACCGGGACTATTGTCTGGCACAGATACGCAGTATTTT

D gene: -
clone size: -
J gene: TRBJ2-7
V gene: TRBV27
CDR3 protein: CASSFAGHYEQYF
CDR3 DNA: TGTGCCAGCAGTTTTGCAGGGCACTACGAGCAGTACTTC

D gene: -
clone size: few
J gene: TRBJ1-3
V gene: TRBV4-2
CDR3 protein: CASSQEAGGTGNTIYF
CDR3 DNA: TGTGCCAGCAGCCAAGAGGCAGGAGGCACTGGAAACACCATATATTTT

D gene: TRBD1
clone size: -
J gene: TRBJ1-2
V gene: TRBV10-3
CDR3 protein: CAISPQGFDGYTF
CDR3 DNA: TGTGCCATCTCCCCACAGGGGTTCGATGGCTACACCTTC

D gene: -
clone size: -
J gene: TRBJ2-1
V gene: TRBV9
CDR3 protein: CASSAGPNMAGLTYNEQFF
CDR3 DNA: TGTGCCAGCAGCGCTGGACCGAATATGGCGGGGTTAACCTACAATGAGCAGTTCTTC

D gene: -
clone size: -
J gene: TRBJ1-5
V gene: TRBV7-6
CDR3 protein: CASSLAVEQVGYQPQHF
CDR3 DNA: TGTGCCAGCAGCTTAGCGGTGGAACAGGTTGGGTATCAGCCCCAGCATTTT

D gene: -
clone size: -
J gene: TRBJ2-3
V gene: TRBV7-3
CDR3 protein: CASSFTGSGDTQYF
CDR3 DNA: TGTGCCAGCAGCTTTACAGGGAGTGGTGATACGCAGTATTTT

D gene: -
clone size: -
J gene: TRBJ2-2
V gene: TRBV9
CDR3 protein: CASSVDRSGELFF
CDR3 DNA: TGTGCCAGCAGCGTAGATCGGTCCGGGGAGCTGTTTTTT

D gene: -
clone size: -
J gene: TRBJ2-4
V gene: TRBV5-5
CDR3 protein: CASSLGLQINIQYF
CDR3 DNA: TGTGCCAGCAGCTTGGGACTCCAAATAAACATTCAGTACTTC

D gene: TRBD2
clone size: -
J gene: TRBJ2-1
V gene: TRBV19
CDR3 protein: CASGKGVAGDGYNEQFF
CDR3 DNA: TGTGCCAGTGGGAAGGGAGTAGCGGGAGATGGCTACAATGAGCAGTTCTTC

D gene: -
clone size: few
J gene: TRBJ1-1
V gene: TRBV5-4
CDR3 protein: CASSLAGSGTEAFF
CDR3 DNA: TGTGCCAGCAGCTTGGCAGGGTCGGGCACTGAAGCTTTCTTT

D gene: -
clone size: -
J gene: TRBJ2-7
V gene: TRBV6-1
CDR3 protein: CASSERQPTYEQYF
CDR3 DNA: TGTGCCAGCAGTGAACGACAGCCGACCTACGAGCAGTACTTC

D gene: TRBD1
clone size: -
J gene: TRBJ2-1
V gene: TRBV18
CDR3 protein: CASSPRTQGTGWVRNEQFF
CDR3 DNA: TGTGCCAGCTCACCACGGACACAAGGGACAGGGTGGGTTCGGAATGAGCAGTTCTTC

D gene: -
clone size: -
J gene: TRBJ2-2
V gene: TRBV5-5
CDR3 protein: CASSLALLANTGELFF
CDR3 DNA: TGTGCCAGCAGCCTCGCCTTACTAGCGAACACCGGGGAGCTGTTTTTT

D gene: -
clone size: -
J gene: TRBJ2-2
V gene: TRBV4-2
CDR3 protein: CASSQEPGGGQETGELFF
CDR3 DNA: TGTGCCAGCAGCCAAGAACCAGGAGGAGGGCAGGAAACCGGGGAGCTGTTTTTT

D gene: TRBD2
clone size: -
J gene: TRBJ2-3
V gene: TRBV11-1
CDR3 protein: CASSTLAGGLIDTQYF
CDR3 DNA: TGTGCCAGCAGCACCCTAGCGGGGGGGCTGATAGATACGCAGTATTTT

D gene: TRBD1
clone size: -
J gene: TRBJ2-7
V gene: TRBV30
CDR3 protein: CAWASGTGGGEQYF
CDR3 DNA: TGTGCCTGGGCGAGCGGGACAGGGGGCGGCGAGCAGTACTTC

D gene: -
clone size: -
J gene: TRBJ2-7
V gene: TRBV9
CDR3 protein: CASSPRGDRLNYEQYF
CDR3 DNA: TGTGCCAGCAGCCCTCGAGGCGACAGGCTTAACTACGAGCAGTACTTC